This TCR beta chain was sequenced for a study of regulatory T cells in long-lasting Graves disease. General study findings and limits: Persistent patients had more shared public clonotypes (roughly 2,700) than new patients (about 870). Segments TRBV28, TRBJ1-2 and TRBJ2-5 showed preferential usage in persistent disease.

Building the TCR beta libraries relied on iRepertoire HTBI primers, and CDR3 regions underwent Arm-PCR. MiXCR, applied by TCRdb to the multiplex PCR reads, yields one record per CDR3 protein. The sample includes 400,000 to 650,000 distinct CDR3 sequences, about 16% of them seen just once. The CDR3 is 12 amino acids. The V and J ends lost 3 bases and 3 bases respectively, with 5 bases between them. Germline V gene data show CDR1 as SEHNR and CDR2 as FQNEAQ (reference sequence). Time point given: newly diagnosed GD, antithyroid drugs for less than 3 months. Isolated PBMC RNA provided the starting material for the TCR library. This clonotype has at least ten counts. What it binds is unknown. Another study also made use of these data, one on T cells in Graves' hyperthyroidism and ophthalmopathy. From that paper: Ophthalmopathy, as predicted by the model, came a median around 6 months after the prediction.

The material was peripheral blood mononuclear cells (PBMCs), obtained at new diagnosis, from a patient treated with antithyroid drugs. This chain joins TRBV7-9 and TRBJ1-2; D gene unclear. This sequence was found in a middle-aged woman with Graves disease. CDR3 loop: CASSFIDYGYTF. In nucleotides, the CDR3 is TGTGCCAGCAGCTTTATAGACTATGGCTACACCTTC.